The rows below give T cell receptor beta chains drawn from one sample of a study of cytomegalovirus exposure and HLA in healthy donors. Clones were read by immunoSEQ multiplex PCR, and TCRdb kept only the in-frame ones, dropping some. The profile covers more than 95,000 clones, with roughly 78% appearing a single time and 5.5% to 8% taken by the ten largest. The source material was PBMCs. All receptors come from a woman between 35 and 50 years old in good health and CMV-seronegative. The CDR3 runs from the conserved cysteine through the conserved F or W. Fields, in order: clone size, D gene, J gene, V gene, CDR3 DNA, CDR3 protein. D genes are given only for firm matches. The size of a clone is reported for some rows only, either as once, few or many, or as a class for expanded clones.

clone size: -; D gene: -; J gene: TRBJ2-4; V gene: TRBV5-1; CDR3 DNA: TGCGCCAGCAGCGATACCAGGGAAAACAGTCAGTACTTC; CDR3 protein: CASSDTRENSQYF
clone size: once; D gene: TRBD2; J gene: TRBJ2-7; V gene: TRBV9; CDR3 DNA: TGTGCCAGCAGCGTAGCTAGCGGGAGCAGGCACGAGCAGTACTTC; CDR3 protein: CASSVASGSRHEQYF
clone size: -; D gene: -; J gene: TRBJ1-2; V gene: TRBV5-1; CDR3 DNA: TGCGCCAGCAGCGTCTCCCCAGGGGATGGCTACACCTTC; CDR3 protein: CASSVSPGDGYTF
clone size: few; D gene: -; J gene: TRBJ2-3; V gene: TRBV28; CDR3 DNA: TGTGCCAGCAGTTCGCCCGGGAGCACAGATACGCAGTATTTT; CDR3 protein: CASSSPGSTDTQYF
clone size: -; D gene: TRBD2; J gene: TRBJ2-7; V gene: TRBV4-1; CDR3 DNA: TGCGCCAGCAGCCAAGAAATTAGCGGGAGACGCGAGCAGTACTTC; CDR3 protein: CASSQEISGRREQYF
clone size: -; D gene: TRBD1; J gene: TRBJ1-5; V gene: TRBV4-1; CDR3 DNA: TGCGCCAGCAGCCAAGATGGGACAGAAGGGCAGCCCCAGCATTTT; CDR3 protein: CASSQDGTEGQPQHF
clone size: -; D gene: TRBD1; J gene: TRBJ2-7; V gene: TRBV5-4; CDR3 DNA: TGTGCCAGCAGCTTCACCGGGACAGGGTTAGGGGAGCAGTACTTC; CDR3 protein: CASSFTGTGLGEQYF
clone size: -; D gene: -; J gene: TRBJ2-3; V gene: TRBV4-2; CDR3 DNA: TGTGCCAGCCAAAAAGGGGGTCAGGAGGATACGCAGTATTTT; CDR3 protein: CASQKGGQEDTQYF
clone size: -; D gene: -; J gene: TRBJ2-7; V gene: TRBV21-1; CDR3 DNA: TGTGCCAGCAGCGTCCGGGACAGGGGTTCCTACGAGCAGTACTTC; CDR3 protein: CASSVRDRGSYEQYF
clone size: -; D gene: TRBD1; J gene: TRBJ1-6; V gene: TRBV11-2; CDR3 DNA: TGTGCCAGCAGCTTATCTTCAGGGGGTAATTCACCCCTCCACTTT; CDR3 protein: CASSLSSGGNSPLHF
clone size: -; D gene: -; J gene: TRBJ2-3; V gene: TRBV5-5; CDR3 DNA: TGTGCCAGCACCTTCCCGCGTAGAGACACAGATACGCAGTATTTT; CDR3 protein: CASTFPRRDTDTQYF
clone size: -; D gene: TRBD1; J gene: TRBJ1-1; V gene: TRBV10-3; CDR3 DNA: TGTGCCATCAGTACCGGGACAGGGGCTGAAGCTTTCTTT; CDR3 protein: CAISTGTGAEAFF
clone size: -; D gene: -; J gene: TRBJ2-5; V gene: TRBV5-6; CDR3 DNA: TGTGCCAGCAGCTTGGGTAGCGGTGAAGAGACCCAGTACTTC; CDR3 protein: CASSLGSGEETQYF
clone size: -; D gene: TRBD2; J gene: TRBJ2-3; V gene: TRBV11-3; CDR3 DNA: TGTGCCAGCAGCTCTCCCTTTAGCGGGAGGGCCCAAGATACGCAGTATTTT; CDR3 protein: CASSSPFSGRAQDTQYF
clone size: -; D gene: TRBD1; J gene: TRBJ1-1; V gene: TRBV5-4; CDR3 DNA: TGTGCCAGCAGCTCCCAGGGGGGGAACACTGAAGCTTTCTTT; CDR3 protein: CASSSQGGNTEAFF
clone size: -; D gene: -; J gene: TRBJ2-7; V gene: TRBV7-2; CDR3 DNA: TGTGCCAGCAGCGCGCGAACTGGGGGCAGTTACCACGAGCAGTACTTC; CDR3 protein: CASSARTGGSYHEQYF
clone size: few; D gene: TRBD2; J gene: TRBJ2-7; V gene: TRBV19; CDR3 DNA: TGTGCCAGTAGTTCACGAGGAGCCCGGGAGGGCCCGGAGCAGTACTTC; CDR3 protein: CASSSRGAREGPEQYF
clone size: -; D gene: -; J gene: TRBJ1-5; V gene: TRBV6-1; CDR3 DNA: TGTGCCAGCAGTGTGGGACTCCTTTTGAATCAGCCCCAGCATTTT; CDR3 protein: CASSVGLLLNQPQHF
clone size: -; D gene: -; J gene: TRBJ2-7; V gene: TRBV5-1; CDR3 DNA: TGCGCCAGCAGCTTGGGAGGACTCAACTCCTACGAACAGTACTTC; CDR3 protein: CASSLGGLNSYEQYF
clone size: once; D gene: -; J gene: TRBJ2-7; V gene: TRBV7-2; CDR3 DNA: TGTGCCAGCAGCACTAGACTAGTTCAAGTGCAGTACTTC; CDR3 protein: CASSTRLVQVQYF
clone size: -; D gene: -; J gene: TRBJ1-2; V gene: TRBV6-1; CDR3 DNA: TGTGCCAGCAGTGAAGGGGGGTTTTGGGCAGGACAGACCTATGGCTACACCTTC; CDR3 protein: CASSEGGFWAGQTYGYTF
clone size: few; D gene: -; J gene: TRBJ2-7; V gene: TRBV5-4; CDR3 DNA: TGTGCCAGCAGCCCCACACGAGCCCAGCGAGGCTACGAGCAGTACTTC; CDR3 protein: CASSPTRAQRGYEQYF
clone size: -; D gene: -; J gene: TRBJ1-5; V gene: TRBV27; CDR3 DNA: TGTGCCAGCAGCTGGGGGGGAGCAAGCAATCAGCCCCAGCATTTT; CDR3 protein: CASSWGGASNQPQHF
clone size: -; D gene: -; J gene: TRBJ2-7; V gene: TRBV6-5; CDR3 DNA: TGTGCCAGCAGTCATCCCGGGGAGCAGTACTTC; CDR3 protein: CASSHPGEQYF
clone size: few; D gene: TRBD2; J gene: TRBJ2-1; V gene: TRBV7-9; CDR3 DNA: TGTGCCAGCAGAGGGAGCGGGAGAACCTACAATGAGCAGTTCTTC; CDR3 protein: CASRGSGRTYNEQFF
clone size: -; D gene: -; J gene: TRBJ2-2; V gene: TRBV6-1; CDR3 DNA: TGTGCCAGCAGAGGCGGGGTGGCGAACACCGGGGAGCTGTTTTTT; CDR3 protein: CASRGGVANTGELFF
clone size: -; D gene: TRBD2; J gene: TRBJ2-7; V gene: TRBV28; CDR3 DNA: TGTGCCAGCAGTTTATCTAGCGGGCGAAGCTCCTACGAGCAGTACTTC; CDR3 protein: CASSLSSGRSSYEQYF
clone size: -; D gene: -; J gene: TRBJ2-3; V gene: TRBV4-2; CDR3 DNA: TGTGCCAGCAGCCAAGATCTTACAGGAAGATTAAATACGCAGTATTTT; CDR3 protein: CASSQDLTGRLNTQYF
clone size: -; D gene: -; J gene: TRBJ2-5; V gene: TRBV7-7; CDR3 DNA: TGTGCTAGCAGCTTAGTCGGGCAAGAGACCCAGTACTTC; CDR3 protein: CASSLVGQETQYF
clone size: few; D gene: TRBD1; J gene: TRBJ2-1; V gene: TRBV6-1; CDR3 DNA: TGTGCCAGCAGCCAAGGGACAGGGAGGGAGTTCTTC; CDR3 protein: CASSQGTGREFF
clone size: few; D gene: -; J gene: TRBJ2-1; V gene: TRBV4-3; CDR3 DNA: TGCGCCAGCAGCCAAGATAGCGTTTACAATGAGCAGTTCTTC; CDR3 protein: CASSQDSVYNEQFF
clone size: -; D gene: TRBD1; J gene: TRBJ2-2; V gene: TRBV9; CDR3 DNA: TGTGCCAGCAGCGGACGGGACAGGGTGACCGGGGAGCTGTTTTTT; CDR3 protein: CASSGRDRVTGELFF
clone size: -; D gene: TRBD1; J gene: TRBJ1-2; V gene: TRBV28; CDR3 DNA: TGTGCCAGCAGTTTACTCCGGACAGGGGGCTTTGGCTACACCTTC; CDR3 protein: CASSLLRTGGFGYTF
clone size: -; D gene: TRBD2; J gene: TRBJ2-7; V gene: TRBV19; CDR3 DNA: TGTGCCAGTAGCCGGCAGGCGGGAGACCCCTACGAGCAGTACTTC; CDR3 protein: CASSRQAGDPYEQYF
clone size: once; D gene: TRBD1; J gene: TRBJ2-4; V gene: TRBV27; CDR3 DNA: TGTGCCAGCAGTTTACAGGGGGCGAGATACATTCAGTACTTC; CDR3 protein: CASSLQGARYIQYF
clone size: -; D gene: TRBD1; J gene: TRBJ1-2; V gene: TRBV10-1; CDR3 DNA: TGCGCCAGCAGTCCGTGGACAGGGTCTGGCTACACCTTC; CDR3 protein: CASSPWTGSGYTF
clone size: -; D gene: TRBD1; J gene: TRBJ1-1; V gene: TRBV28; CDR3 DNA: TGTGCCAGCAGTGAGAGACAGGGGGGGAACACTGAAGCTTTCTTT; CDR3 protein: CASSERQGGNTEAFF
clone size: -; D gene: -; J gene: TRBJ1-1; V gene: TRBV6-5; CDR3 DNA: TGTGCCAGCAGTCAAAGACAGAGGAACACTGAAGCTTTCTTT; CDR3 protein: CASSQRQRNTEAFF
clone size: once; D gene: -; J gene: TRBJ2-1; V gene: TRBV5-1; CDR3 DNA: TGCGCCGTATTACAGGGCTCTGAGCAGTTCTTC; CDR3 protein: CAVLQGSEQFF
clone size: -; D gene: TRBD1; J gene: TRBJ2-1; V gene: TRBV29-1; CDR3 DNA: TGCAGCTTGAGGGACAGCCCCTACAATGAGCAGTTCTTC; CDR3 protein: CSLRDSPYNEQFF
clone size: -; D gene: -; J gene: TRBJ1-2; V gene: TRBV4-3; CDR3 DNA: TGCGCCAGCAGCCAAGATCGCCAGGGTTTGGGCTACACCTTC; CDR3 protein: CASSQDRQGLGYTF
clone size: -; D gene: -; J gene: TRBJ1-6; V gene: TRBV28; CDR3 DNA: TGTGCCAGCACCGGAGGACCGGTACAAATTTCACCCCTCCACTTT; CDR3 protein: CASTGGPVQISPLHF
clone size: -; D gene: TRBD2; J gene: TRBJ2-3; V gene: TRBV28; CDR3 DNA: TGTGCCAGCAGGGGTACTCGGACTAGCGGGAGGATCACAGATACGCAGTATTTT; CDR3 protein: CASRGTRTSGRITDTQYF
clone size: -; D gene: -; J gene: TRBJ1-2; V gene: TRBV14; CDR3 DNA: TGTGCCAGCAGCCAAGATGTGGCCTATGGCTACACCTTC; CDR3 protein: CASSQDVAYGYTF
clone size: -; D gene: -; J gene: TRBJ2-7; V gene: TRBV5-1; CDR3 DNA: TGCGCCAGCAGCTTGCGTAGCAGCTCCTACGAGCAGTACTTC; CDR3 protein: CASSLRSSSYEQYF
clone size: -; D gene: TRBD1; J gene: TRBJ1-5; V gene: TRBV6-4; CDR3 DNA: TGTGCCAGCAGTGACACCACCGGGACAGGGTGGGTGATACAGCCCCAGCATTTT; CDR3 protein: CASSDTTGTGWVIQPQHF
clone size: -; D gene: -; J gene: TRBJ1-2; V gene: TRBV28; CDR3 DNA: TGTGCCAGCAGGGTGGCAGGGGACTATGGCTACACCTTC; CDR3 protein: CASRVAGDYGYTF
clone size: -; D gene: TRBD2; J gene: TRBJ2-7; V gene: TRBV14; CDR3 DNA: TGTGCCAGCAGCCAATACTCGGGACTAGAGCAGTACTTC; CDR3 protein: CASSQYSGLEQYF
clone size: few; D gene: -; J gene: TRBJ1-1; V gene: TRBV19; CDR3 DNA: TGTGCCAGTAGTACCCTTACTGAAGCTTTCTTT; CDR3 protein: CASSTLTEAFF
clone size: -; D gene: -; J gene: TRBJ2-5; V gene: TRBV7-9; CDR3 DNA: TGTGCCAGCAGCTTGGGGCGGTGGTCAATCCAAGGGACCCAGTACTTC; CDR3 protein: CASSLGRWSIQGTQYF
clone size: -; D gene: -; J gene: TRBJ2-5; V gene: TRBV9; CDR3 DNA: TGTGCCAGCAGCGTAGTAGGGGAAGGGACCCAGTACTTC; CDR3 protein: CASSVVGEGTQYF
clone size: few; D gene: TRBD1; J gene: TRBJ2-1; V gene: TRBV18; CDR3 DNA: TGTGCCAGCTCACCCGGACAGGGCAATGAGCAGTTCTTC; CDR3 protein: CASSPGQGNEQFF
clone size: -; D gene: TRBD2; J gene: TRBJ2-7; V gene: TRBV27; CDR3 DNA: TGTGCCAGCAGTTTAGTTGGGACTAGCTCCTACGAGCAGTACTTC; CDR3 protein: CASSLVGTSSYEQYF
clone size: -; D gene: -; J gene: TRBJ2-5; V gene: TRBV4-3; CDR3 DNA: TGCGCCAGCAGCCAGTTTCAGGAAGAGACCCAGTACTTC; CDR3 protein: CASSQFQEETQYF
clone size: -; D gene: -; J gene: TRBJ2-6; V gene: TRBV28; CDR3 DNA: TGTGCCAGCAGTCCCCTGGGGGCGGGAGTGGGGGCCAACGTCCTGACTTTC; CDR3 protein: CASSPLGAGVGANVLTF
clone size: -; D gene: -; J gene: TRBJ1-3; V gene: TRBV5-5; CDR3 DNA: TGTGCCAGCAGCTTGTGGTCCGGACAGCTCTCTGGAAACACCATATATTTT; CDR3 protein: CASSLWSGQLSGNTIYF
clone size: -; D gene: -; J gene: TRBJ1-1; V gene: TRBV27; CDR3 DNA: TGTGCCAGCAGTTTAAATGGTGTCAGAAAGAACACTGAAGCTTTCTTT; CDR3 protein: CASSLNGVRKNTEAFF